The T cell receptor (beta chain) described here comes from a study of beta chain features in type 1 diabetes. The CDR3 sequence is 12 residues long. Trimming shortened V by 5 bases and J by 0 bases, and 3 bases separated the two germline ends. Germline-derived CDR1 and CDR2 are MNHEY and SVGAGI. Investigators reverse transcribed all isolated RNA, so they sequenced expressed TCRB transcripts. Only in-frame clones appear in the TCRdb table, and some are missing; sequencing was by immunoSEQ multiplex PCR. This table holds 300,000 to 450,000 clones, 9.6% found once. General study findings and limits: TCRB CDR3s from Type 1 diabetes patients were moderately but significantly shorter in all four CD4+ subsets. Equally in patients and controls, PCR might preferentially amplify shorter templates.

There are a few counts of this clone. The target antigen is unknown. This may arise from a read error, as a much more abundant clone is one base away. V is TRBV6-5 and J is TRBJ2-3, with D hard to call. This clonotype was sampled from a man aged 25 to 40 with type 1 diabetes. The sequenced sample consisted of central memory CD4+ T cells from blood. The CDR3 spells CASSASTDTQYF. The CDR3 DNA is TGTGCCAGCAGTGCCAGCACAGATACGCAGTATTTT.